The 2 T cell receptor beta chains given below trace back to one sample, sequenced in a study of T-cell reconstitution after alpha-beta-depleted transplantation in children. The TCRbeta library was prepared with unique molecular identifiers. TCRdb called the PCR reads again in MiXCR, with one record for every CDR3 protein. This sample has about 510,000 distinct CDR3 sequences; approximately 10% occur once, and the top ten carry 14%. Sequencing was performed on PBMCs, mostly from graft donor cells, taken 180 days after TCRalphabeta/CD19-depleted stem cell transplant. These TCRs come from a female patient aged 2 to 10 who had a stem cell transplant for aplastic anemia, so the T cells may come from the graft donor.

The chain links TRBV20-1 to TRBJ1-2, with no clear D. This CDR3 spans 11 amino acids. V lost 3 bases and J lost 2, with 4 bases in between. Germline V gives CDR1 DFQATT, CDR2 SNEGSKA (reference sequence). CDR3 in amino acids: CSARDNYGYTF. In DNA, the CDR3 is TGCAGTGCTAGGGACAACTATGGCTACACCTTC.

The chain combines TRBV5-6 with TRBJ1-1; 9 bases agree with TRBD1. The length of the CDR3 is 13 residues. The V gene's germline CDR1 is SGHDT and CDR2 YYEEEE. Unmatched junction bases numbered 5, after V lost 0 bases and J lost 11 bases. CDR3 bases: TGTGCCAGCAGCTTGGTACAGGGGGCAGACGCTTTCTTT. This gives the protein CASSLVQGADAFF.